The 12 T cell receptor beta chains reported below all come from one sample, sequenced in a study of regulatory T cells in long-lasting Graves disease. CDR3-region Arm-PCR and iRepertoire HTBI primers produced the TCR beta libraries. TCRdb ran MiXCR on the multiplex PCR reads and lists one entry per CDR3 protein. Of 400,000 to 500,000 distinct CDR3 sequences in the sample, approximately 14% were seen once. The time point denotes: newly diagnosed GD, antithyroid drugs for less than 3 months. Extracted RNA from PBMCs served as the source of the TCR library. The same specimen was also included in a second study, on T cells in Graves' hyperthyroidism and ophthalmopathy.

The sample was peripheral blood mononuclear cells (PBMCs), taken at new diagnosis, from a patient treated with antithyroid drugs. These receptors were taken from a woman aged 45-65 years with Graves disease.

This clonotype was seen many times. V and J are TRBV30 and TRBJ1-5; D possibly corresponds to TRBD1 (6 bases). V lost 2 bases, J lost 7 bases, and 12 bases lay in between. Germline lookup yields CDR1 GTSNPN and CDR2 SVGIG (reference sequence). CDR3 length equals 13 residues. The CDR3 nucleotides read TGTGCCTGGAGTCACAGGGAAGGACAGCCCCAGCATTTT. Its protein product is CAWSHREGQPQHF. The entire variable domain, with the rest obtained from reference TRBV30 and TRBJ1-5, is as follows: SQTIHQWPATLVQPVGSPLSLECTVEGTSNPNLYWYRQAAGRGLQLLFYSVGIGQISSEVPQNLSASRPQDRQFILSSKKLLLSDSGFYLCAWSHREGQPQHFGDGTRLSIL.

V usage is TRBV10-3 and J usage is TRBJ2-1, with 9 bases matching TRBD2. Germline-derived CDR1 and CDR2 are ENHRY and SYGVKD. Losses at the gene ends were 3 bases for V and 5 bases for J; bases not matched to a gene: 11. CDR3 length: 17 amino acids. CDR3 residues: CAISDGGREGPHNEQFF. CDR3 nucleotides: TGTGCCATCAGTGACGGAGGGCGGGAGGGGCCCCACAATGAGCAGTTCTTC.

This clonotype was recorded many times. As DNA, the CDR3 is TGCGCCAGCAGCAGAACTAGCGGGAGGGACACCGGGGAGCTGTTTTTT. Translation gives CASSRTSGRDTGELFF. V gene TRBV5-1 combines with J gene TRBJ2-2; 13 bases line up with TRBD2. The CDR3 consists of 16 residues. V gave up 4 bases and J gave up 3 bases; unmatched junction bases: 3. CDR1 is SGHRS and CDR2 is YFSETQ in the germline V gene.

The chain recombines TRBV28 with TRBJ2-7, with a tentative D call TRBD2 (7 bases). The CDR3 consists of 12 residues. Per the germline V gene, CDR1 is MDHEN and CDR2 is SYDVKM. The ends were cut back, 8 bases at V and 6 bases at J, with 14 bases in the middle. In nucleotides, the CDR3 is TGTGCCAGCTCCTCGGGGGGCTCCGAGCAGTACTTC. It yields the protein CASSSGGSEQYF.

This clonotype was picked up a small number of times. The chain joins TRBV4-2 to TRBJ2-3; 10 positions agree with TRBD2. V dropped 3 bases and J dropped 4; count of bases not matched to a gene: 4. The CDR3 is 15 amino acids. Germline assignment: CDR1 LGHNA and CDR2 YNFKEQ. CDR3 region: CASSHSGRQADTQYF. The CDR3 DNA follows: TGTGCCAGCAGCCATAGCGGGAGGCAGGCAGATACGCAGTATTTT.

This clonotype was recorded many times. V usage is TRBV5-1 and J usage is TRBJ1-5, with 9 bases matching TRBD1. The CDR3 has 16 amino acids. Germline V gene lookup returns CDR1 SGHRS and CDR2 YFSETQ. V gave up 0 bases and J gave up 7 bases; unmatched junction bases: 8. CDR3 protein: CASSLGGTGNSQPQHF. The CDR3 nucleotides are TGCGCCAGCAGCTTGGGCGGGACAGGGAATAGCCAGCCCCAGCATTTT.

This clonotype showed up many times. V is TRBV20-1 and J is TRBJ2-1; a weak D match, TRBD1 (6 bases). With 1 base removed from V and 4 bases from J, the gap between germline ends came to 23 bases. Germline V lookup: CDR1 DFQATT, CDR2 SNEGSKA (reference sequence). The CDR3 length is 18 residues. CDR3 sequence reads: CSARGSRGRGGVYNEQFF. The CDR3 DNA reads TGCAGTGCTAGAGGTAGCAGGGGAAGAGGTGGGGTTTACAATGAGCAGTTCTTC.

This clonotype was picked up many times. V and J are TRBV28 and TRBJ2-7; 7 bases are a match to TRBD1. Looked up from germline, CDR1 is MDHEN and CDR2 is SYDVKM. V was pared by 2 bases and J by 0 bases, with 4 bases of the junction left unmatched. There are 15 residues in the CDR3. The chain's CDR3 is CASSLPQGNSYEQYF. The CDR3 DNA follows: TGTGCCAGCAGTTTACCACAGGGGAACTCCTACGAGCAGTACTTC.

Ten or more counts support this clonotype. The chain recombines TRBV28 with TRBJ2-5; tentatively, D is TRBD1 or TRBD2 (6 bases each). Germline lookup yields CDR1 MDHEN and CDR2 SYDVKM. The V end lost 6 bases, the J end lost 9 bases, and 26 bases lay between the germline ends. This CDR3 is built from 16 residues. The CDR3 protein is CASSLRQTGQTGAQYF. The CDR3 bases are TGTGCCAGCAGCCTGAGACAGACAGGACAAACGGGGGCCCAGTACTTC.

This clonotype showed up many times. The rearrangement links TRBV28 to TRBJ1-2; 9 bases fit TRBD1. The CDR3 is 13 amino acids. V lost 6 bases, J lost 4 bases, and 3 bases stayed unmatched. Looked up from germline, CDR1 is MDHEN and CDR2 is SYDVKM. CDR3 in amino acids: CASSTGGGYGYTF. Here the CDR3 DNA reads TGTGCCAGCAGCACAGGGGGCGGCTATGGCTACACCTTC.

The chain is built from TRBV11-2 and TRBJ2-7; TRBD1 agrees at 8 bases. CDR1 and CDR2 (germline): SGHAT, FQNNGV. The CDR3 loop spans 13 amino acids. V shed 5 bases, J shed 2 bases, and the junction held 2 bases outside the gene matches. The CDR3 loop reads CASSRDRPYEQYF. The CDR3, as DNA: TGTGCCAGCAGCCGGGACAGGCCCTACGAGCAGTACTTC.

This clonotype was picked up many times. The chain combines TRBV28 with TRBJ1-5; a possible D gene is TRBD1 (6 bases). Germline V gene sequence: CDR1 MDHEN, CDR2 SYDVKM. The V end was cut by 7 bases, the J end by 0 bases, with 19 bases between. The CDR3 consists of 17 residues. CDR3 DNA: TGTGCCAGCATCTTCGGGGGGGGGGGCTATAGCAATCAGCCCCAGCATTTT. Translated, it gives CASIFGGGGYSNQPQHF.